The text below deals with one T cell receptor beta chain. Which antigen it targets is not known. Per-base quality was not reported, and no clone a single base away is much larger than it. This entry comes from a study of vaccination effects on CD4 cells after COVID-19 (dated 2022 in TCRdb). In the study overall: In the ViraFEST assay, PBMC were stimulated with viral peptide pools, and antigen-specific CD4+ T cell clonotypes were then identified by expansion using TCR sequencing. Each participant received two doses of an mRNA SARS-CoV-2 vaccine, either BNT162b2 or mRNA-1273. A few million PBMC per well were cultured with 10 ug/ml peptides in IMDM containing roughly 5% human AB serum, about 10 IU/ml IL-2 and gentamicin. SARS-CoV-2 spike-specific CD4+ TCR repertoires from before and after mRNA vaccination were compared in COVID-19 convalescent patients and in infection-naive vaccine recipients. Altogether, roughly 10 COVID-19 convalescent patients and a few SARS-CoV-2-naive healthy vaccine recipients made up the full study. The Oncomine TCR Beta short-read assay on an Illumina iSeq 100 was used to sequence cultures from other donors in the study.

After 10 days of culture, CD4+ T cells were isolated with the EasySep CD4+ T cell isolation kit. Healthy vaccine recipients had no prior SARS-CoV-2 infection, confirmed by negative nucleocapsid antibodies before and after vaccination. Half of the culture medium was replaced with fresh IL-2-containing medium on days 3 and 7. Unless otherwise noted, each peptide stimulation condition was cultured in triplicate wells. Using Ficoll-Paque Plus gradient centrifugation, PBMC were separated from whole blood and then either used fresh or cryopreserved at -140C. The QIAamp micro DNA kit was used to extract genomic DNA from the cultured CD4+ T cells. Library construction relied on the immunoSEQ multiplex PCR assay. TCR beta CDR3 sequencing was performed on DNA from the cultured, isolated CD4+ T cells. Per the source publication's procedure: The analysis removed non-productive TCR sequences, trimmed reads to the CDR3 region, and retained only CDR3s that were 7 or more amino acids long. Antigen-specific clonotypes were identified using the MANAFEST web app by comparison of expansion in peptide wells against reference cultures. Positive clones required FDR<0.05 expansion versus reference and all other wells, odds ratio above 5, and frequency above 0.1% in two replicate wells. Cross-reactive clonotypes were defined as significantly expanded in SARS-CoV-2 spike wells and in at least one common cold coronavirus spike condition. Levenshtein distance calculated with the stringdist R package was used to assess CDR3 similarity, and unrooted trees were constructed with ape in R 3.6.1. TCRdb took over this immuneACCESS table, retaining in-frame rearrangements with V and J assigned. Such tables are incomplete; in checked studies, under half of the missing clones stem from an unresolved V gene, and the remainder is unexplained. V and J calls and clone size are copied from that table; D and trimming were computed from the DNA. In this sample the table shows fewer than 75,000 clones, roughly three quarters of which occur a single time. The ten largest account for roughly 2% of the sample.

V is pared back by 2 bases and J by 7 bases, with 17 bases lying between the germline termini. CDR1 MGHRA and CDR2 YSYEKL were looked up in the germline V gene. The CDR3 measures 15 amino acids from cysteine to phenylalanine. Just the 45-base CDR3 DNA is kept, in frame starting at base 1. The investigation overall reported the following: Limitations of the study were the small number of convalescent patients and the absence of early post-infection timepoints. In healthy vaccine recipients, vaccine-induced clones were almost all SARS-CoV-2 mono-reactive, with only 1 of 255 being cross-reactive with common cold coronaviruses. Both infection-induced and vaccine-induced clones contracted markedly at late post-vaccination timepoints, which is consistent with waning T cell responses.

The sample in question was CD4+ T cells from PBMCs cultured without peptide, obtained before COVID-19 vaccination. The chain employs TRBV4-1 and TRBJ1-2; the D gene is not confidently resolved. This sequence originates from a human donor who received a COVID-19 vaccine. The CDR3 protein sequence reads: CASSQPLSGVIGYTF. The DNA sequence follows: TGCGCCAGCAGCCAACCCCTTTCGGGTGTCATTGGCTACACCTTC.